Described below is a single T cell receptor (beta chain) sequence and its context. Its matching antigen is unknown. The CDR3 sequence is 13 residues long. Per germline, CDR1 LGHNA and CDR2 YNFKEQ. Trimming shortened V by 0 bases and J by 5 bases, and 7 bases separated the two germline ends. Extracted RNA was reverse transcribed into cDNA, the sequencing template. Assay used: immunoSEQ multiplex PCR; TCRdb lists only in-frame clones, some missing. The sample includes approximately 210,000 clones, approximately 72% of them seen just once. The treatment: oral pan-JAK inhibitor, 5-10 mg twice daily. Peripheral blood, together with lesional scalp punch biopsies, was collected from alopecia areata patients. These data belong to a study of CD8+ T cells in alopecia areata. Study overall: Those treated were given oral tofacitinib at 5 to 10 mg twice daily.

Study-level results: Treatment with tofacitinib significantly lowered scalp clonality and reduced expanded CD8+ clones among the top 100. Tissue-resident alphabeta T cells belonging to normal skin likewise get sequenced within scalp specimens.

The rearrangement joins TRBV4-2 to TRBJ1-1; no clear D. Sequencing was performed on CD4+ T cells sorted from blood, taken between weeks 43 and 45, from a patient treated with tofacitinib. This receptor was obtained from a human donor with alopecia areata. CDR3 bases: TGTGCCAGCAGCCAAGAACAGACAACTGAAGCTTTCTTT. Amino acid sequence: CASSQEQTTEAFF.